This record covers a single T cell receptor beta chain. What it binds is unknown. Trimming removed 0 bases from V and 9 bases from J, with 17 bases in between. There are 16 residues in the CDR3. Germline assignment: CDR1 LGHNA and CDR2 YSLEER. MiXCR, applied by TCRdb to the 5' RACE reads, yields one record per CDR3 protein. The table includes 200,000 to 250,000 distinct CDR3 sequences, roughly 10% detected once. This entry belongs to a study of T-cell memory formation after mild COVID-19. Study results and limitations: The CD4+ clones that contracted clustered mainly within CM and EM, and the CD8+ clones concentrated in EMRA.

The sample was PBMCs or a T cell subset sorted from them (not recorded which). This sequence joins TRBV4-3 and TRBJ1-4, with D maybe TRBD1 (5 bases). The TCR was taken from a man aged 18 to 29 who had mild COVID-19 (a few samples of this study predate the infection). Cell type and time point are not known. The CDR3 DNA follows: TGCGCCAGCAGCCAAGACTCCGGGACCGAACCGAAAAAACTGTTTTTT. Translation gives CASSQDSGTEPKKLFF.